This entry lists 6 T cell receptor beta chains sequenced from one sample in a study of blood T cell repertoires in COVID-19. Clones were read by immunoSEQ multiplex PCR, and TCRdb kept only the in-frame ones, dropping some. The top ten hold under 2.5% of the sample, which has about 130,000 clones, roughly 90% seen once. Sequenced input: PBMCs or T cells enriched from blood (not recorded which). These TCRs come from a woman aged 45-65 years who had recovered from COVID-19.

The V call is TRBV5-8, the J call TRBJ2-3, with D hard to call. V lost 4 bases and J lost 7, with 13 bases in between. Per the germline V gene, CDR1 is SGHTS and CDR2 is YDEGEE. This CDR3 contains 13 residues. The CDR3 loop is CASSPVESNTQYF. CDR3 DNA: TGTGCCAGCAGCCCGGTTGAATCTAATACGCAGTATTTT.

The chain uses TRBV10-2 and TRBJ2-7; 8 bases are a match to TRBD2. Trimming cost V 3 bases and J 2 bases; bases outside gene matches: 3. CDR1 and CDR2 (germline): WSHSY, SAAADI. The CDR3 sequence is 14 residues long. This CDR3 reads CASSDSGVPYEQYF. The CDR3, as DNA: TGCGCCAGCAGTGATAGCGGGGTTCCCTACGAGCAGTACTTC.

The V and J genes are TRBV27 and TRBJ2-7, with a tentative D call TRBD1 (6 bases). In germline, CDR1 is MNHEY, CDR2 SMNVEV (reference sequence). V dropped 5 bases and J dropped 0 bases, with 11 bases sitting between them. There are 14 residues in the CDR3. The CDR3: CASSPRTDSYEQYF. The CDR3 region has the DNA TGTGCCAGCAGTCCCCGGACAGACTCCTACGAGCAGTACTTC.

The rearrangement joins TRBV7-9 to TRBJ2-3; no clear D gene. The CDR3 consists of 16 residues. CDR1 and CDR2 (germline): SEHNR, FQNEAQ (reference sequence). The V end was cut by 1 base, the J end by 0 bases, with 11 bases between. CDR3 DNA sequence: TGTGCCAGCAGCTTAGATCTATCACGAAGCACAGATACGCAGTATTTT. The encoded protein is CASSLDLSRSTDTQYF.

The chain has TRBV7-8 and TRBJ2-2; 9 bases map to TRBD1. The length of the CDR3 is 16 residues. CDR1 and CDR2 from the germline V gene are SGHVS and FQNEAQ. J lost 1 base, V lost 7 bases, and 7 bases had no gene match. The CDR3 spells CASNAGQGKNTGELFF. As DNA, the CDR3 is TGTGCCAGCAACGCTGGACAGGGGAAGAACACCGGGGAGCTGTTTTTT.

The table lists this clone with a few counts. The V call is TRBV30, the J call TRBJ2-3; TRBD1 might be the D (6 bases). V was clipped by 3 bases and J by 3 bases, with 13 bases between them. Germline loops: CDR1 GTSNPN, CDR2 SVGIG (reference sequence). There are 14 residues in the CDR3. The CDR3 DNA reads TGTGCCTGGAGGTCAGGGCAGGGGACAGATACGCAGTATTTT. Protein sequence: CAWRSGQGTDTQYF.